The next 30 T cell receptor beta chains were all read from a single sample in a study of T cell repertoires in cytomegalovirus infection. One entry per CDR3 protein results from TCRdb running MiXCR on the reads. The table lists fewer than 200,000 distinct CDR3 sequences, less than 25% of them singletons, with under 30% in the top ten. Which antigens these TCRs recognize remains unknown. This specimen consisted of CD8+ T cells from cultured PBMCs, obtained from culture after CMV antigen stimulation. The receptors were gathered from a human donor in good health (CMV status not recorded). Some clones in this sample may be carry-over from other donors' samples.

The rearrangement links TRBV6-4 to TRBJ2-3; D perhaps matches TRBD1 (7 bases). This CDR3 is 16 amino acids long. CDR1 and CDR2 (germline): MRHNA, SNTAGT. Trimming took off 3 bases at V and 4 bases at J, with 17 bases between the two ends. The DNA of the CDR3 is TGTGCCAGCAGTGATGTTTGGCAGGGGGGTCCAGATACGCAGTATTTT. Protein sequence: CASSDVWQGGPDTQYF.

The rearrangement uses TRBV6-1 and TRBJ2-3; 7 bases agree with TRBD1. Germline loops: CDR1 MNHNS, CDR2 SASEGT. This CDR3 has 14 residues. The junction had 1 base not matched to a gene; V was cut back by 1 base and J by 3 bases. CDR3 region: CASSEDRGTDTQYF. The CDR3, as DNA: TGTGCCAGCAGTGAAGACAGGGGAACAGATACGCAGTATTTT.

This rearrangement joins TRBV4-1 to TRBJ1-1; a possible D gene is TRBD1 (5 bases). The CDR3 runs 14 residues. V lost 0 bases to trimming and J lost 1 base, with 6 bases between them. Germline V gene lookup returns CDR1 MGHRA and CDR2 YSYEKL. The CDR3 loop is CASSQEDTNTEAFF. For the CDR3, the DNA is TGCGCCAGCAGCCAAGAGGACACGAACACTGAAGCTTTCTTT.

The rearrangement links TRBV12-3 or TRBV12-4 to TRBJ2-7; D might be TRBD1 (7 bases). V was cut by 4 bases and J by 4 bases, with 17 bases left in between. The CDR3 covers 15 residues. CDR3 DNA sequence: TGTGCCAGCAGTTCAAGTCAGGGGGGATTTTACGAGCAGTACTTC. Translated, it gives CASSSSQGGFYEQYF.

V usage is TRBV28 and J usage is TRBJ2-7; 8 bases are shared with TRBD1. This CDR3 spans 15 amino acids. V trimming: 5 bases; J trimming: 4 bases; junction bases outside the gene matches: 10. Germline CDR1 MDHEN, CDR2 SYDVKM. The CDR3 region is CASSPSDREEYEQYF. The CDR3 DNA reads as TGTGCCAGCAGTCCATCGGACAGGGAAGAGTACGAGCAGTACTTC.

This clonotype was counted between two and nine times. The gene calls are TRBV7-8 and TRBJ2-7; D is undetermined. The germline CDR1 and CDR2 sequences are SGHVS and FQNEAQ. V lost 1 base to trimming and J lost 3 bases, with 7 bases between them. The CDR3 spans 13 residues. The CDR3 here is CASSLELHYEQYF. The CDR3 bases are TGTGCCAGCAGCTTAGAACTGCACTACGAGCAGTACTTC.

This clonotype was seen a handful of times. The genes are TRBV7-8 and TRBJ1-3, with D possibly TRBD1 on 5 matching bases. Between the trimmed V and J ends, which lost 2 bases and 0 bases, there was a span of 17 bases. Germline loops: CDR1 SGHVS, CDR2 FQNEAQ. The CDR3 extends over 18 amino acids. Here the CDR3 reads CASSLYQGRSGSGNTIYF. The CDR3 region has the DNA TGTGCCAGCAGCTTATACCAGGGACGGTCGGGCTCTGGAAACACCATATATTTT.

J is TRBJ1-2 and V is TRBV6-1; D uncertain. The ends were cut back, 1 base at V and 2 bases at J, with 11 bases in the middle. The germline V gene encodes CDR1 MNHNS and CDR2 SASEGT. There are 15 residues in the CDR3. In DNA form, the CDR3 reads TGTGCCAGCAGTGAAGTGGGTTTAGAGAACTATGGCTACACCTTC. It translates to CASSEVGLENYGYTF.

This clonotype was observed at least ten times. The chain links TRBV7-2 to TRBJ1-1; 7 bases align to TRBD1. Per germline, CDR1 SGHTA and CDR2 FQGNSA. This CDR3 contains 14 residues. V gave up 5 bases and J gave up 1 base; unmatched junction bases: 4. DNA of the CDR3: TGTGCCAGCAGCCCGCGGACAGGGAACACTGAAGCTTTCTTT. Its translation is CASSPRTGNTEAFF.

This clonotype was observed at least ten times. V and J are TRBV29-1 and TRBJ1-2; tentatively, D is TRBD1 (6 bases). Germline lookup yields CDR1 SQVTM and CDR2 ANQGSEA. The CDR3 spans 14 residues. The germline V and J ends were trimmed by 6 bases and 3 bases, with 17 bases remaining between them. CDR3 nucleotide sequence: TGCAGCGTGAAGGATCCAGGGGTGCACTATGGCTACACCTTC. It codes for CSVKDPGVHYGYTF.

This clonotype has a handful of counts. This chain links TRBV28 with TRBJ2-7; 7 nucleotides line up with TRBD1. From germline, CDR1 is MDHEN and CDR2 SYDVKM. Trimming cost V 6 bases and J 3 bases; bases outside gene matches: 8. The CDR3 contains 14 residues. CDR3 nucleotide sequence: TGTGCCAGCAGCTCCTACAGGGGTTTCTACGAGCAGTACTTC. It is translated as CASSSYRGFYEQYF.

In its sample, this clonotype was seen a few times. The CDR3 sequence: CASSTWTSGRQETQYF. The CDR3 coding sequence is TGTGCCAGCAGTACTTGGACTAGCGGGAGACAAGAGACCCAGTACTTC. V gene TRBV6-6 combines with J gene TRBJ2-5; 13 positions match TRBD2. V dropped 5 bases and J dropped 2; count of bases not matched to a gene: 5. The CDR3 covers 16 residues. Germline V CDR1 and CDR2: MNHNY, SVGAGI (reference sequence).

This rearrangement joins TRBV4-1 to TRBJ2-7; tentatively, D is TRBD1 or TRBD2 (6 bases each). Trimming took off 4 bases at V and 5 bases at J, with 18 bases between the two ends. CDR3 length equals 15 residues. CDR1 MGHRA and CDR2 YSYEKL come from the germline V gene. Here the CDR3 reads CASSPRGSRLDEQYF. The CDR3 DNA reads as TGCGCCAGCAGCCCAAGGGGGAGCCGACTAGACGAGCAGTACTTC.

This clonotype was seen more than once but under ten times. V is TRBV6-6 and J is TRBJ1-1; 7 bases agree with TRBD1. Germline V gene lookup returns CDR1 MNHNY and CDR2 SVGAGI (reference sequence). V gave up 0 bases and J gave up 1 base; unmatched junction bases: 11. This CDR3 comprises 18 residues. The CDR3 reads CASSYSMGPGGWNTEAFF. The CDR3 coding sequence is TGTGCCAGCAGTTACTCGATGGGGCCAGGGGGATGGAACACTGAAGCTTTCTTT.

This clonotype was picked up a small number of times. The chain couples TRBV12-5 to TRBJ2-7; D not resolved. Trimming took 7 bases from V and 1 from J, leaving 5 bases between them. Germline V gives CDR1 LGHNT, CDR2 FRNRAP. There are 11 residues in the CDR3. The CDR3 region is CASASSYEQYF. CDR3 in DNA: TGTGCTAGTGCCTCGTCCTACGAGCAGTACTTC.

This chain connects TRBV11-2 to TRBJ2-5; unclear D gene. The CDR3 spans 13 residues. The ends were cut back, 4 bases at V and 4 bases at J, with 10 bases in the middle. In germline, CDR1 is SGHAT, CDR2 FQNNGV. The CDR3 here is CASSSLRVETQYF. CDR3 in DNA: TGTGCCAGCAGCTCCCTCCGGGTAGAGACCCAGTACTTC.

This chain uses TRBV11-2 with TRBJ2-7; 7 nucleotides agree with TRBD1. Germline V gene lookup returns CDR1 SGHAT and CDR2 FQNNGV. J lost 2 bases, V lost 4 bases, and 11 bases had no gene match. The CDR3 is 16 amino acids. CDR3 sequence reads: CASSSLQGRGPYEQYF. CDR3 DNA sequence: TGTGCCAGCAGCTCCTTACAGGGGCGAGGCCCCTACGAGCAGTACTTC.

The CDR3 loop is CASSLALFAGTDTQYF. CDR3 nucleotides: TGTGCCAGCAGCTTGGCCCTCTTCGCGGGCACAGATACGCAGTATTTT. The chain links TRBV5-6 to TRBJ2-3; D not certain. Deletions cut 0 bases from V and 1 base from J, with 12 bases between. The germline CDR1 and CDR2 sequences are SGHDT and YYEEEE. The CDR3 runs to 16 residues.

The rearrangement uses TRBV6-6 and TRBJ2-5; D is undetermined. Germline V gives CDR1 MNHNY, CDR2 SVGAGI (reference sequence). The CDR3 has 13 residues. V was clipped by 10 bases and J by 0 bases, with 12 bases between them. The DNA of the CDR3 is TGTGCCACCACTAATCCGTACCAAGAGACCCAGTACTTC. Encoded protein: CATTNPYQETQYF.

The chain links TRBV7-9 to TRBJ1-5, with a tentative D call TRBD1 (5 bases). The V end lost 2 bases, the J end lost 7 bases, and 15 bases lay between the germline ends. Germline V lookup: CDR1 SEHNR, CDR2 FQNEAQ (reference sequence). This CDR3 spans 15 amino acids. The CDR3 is CASSLTRESGQPQHF. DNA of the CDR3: TGTGCCAGCAGCTTAACCAGGGAATCAGGGCAGCCCCAGCATTTT.

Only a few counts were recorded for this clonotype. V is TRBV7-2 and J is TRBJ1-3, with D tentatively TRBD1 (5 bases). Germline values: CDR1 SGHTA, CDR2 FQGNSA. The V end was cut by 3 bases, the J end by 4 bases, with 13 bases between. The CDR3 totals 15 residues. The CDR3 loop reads CASSFDAREGNTIYF. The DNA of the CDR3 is TGTGCCAGCAGCTTCGATGCCAGGGAAGGAAACACCATATATTTT. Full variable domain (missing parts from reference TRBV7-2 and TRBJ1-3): GAGVSQSPSNKVTEKGKDVELRCDPISGHTALYWYRQSLGQGLEFLIYFQGNSAPDKSGLPSDRFSAERTGGSVSTLTIQRTQQEDSAVYLCASSFDAREGNTIYFGEGSWLTVV.

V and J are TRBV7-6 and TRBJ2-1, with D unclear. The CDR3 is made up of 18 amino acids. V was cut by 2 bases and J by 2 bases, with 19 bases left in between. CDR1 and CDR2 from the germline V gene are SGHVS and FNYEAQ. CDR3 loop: CASSLTVGGTSTYNEQFF. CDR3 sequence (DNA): TGTGCCAGCAGCTTAACGGTGGGCGGCACGTCTACCTACAATGAGCAGTTCTTC.

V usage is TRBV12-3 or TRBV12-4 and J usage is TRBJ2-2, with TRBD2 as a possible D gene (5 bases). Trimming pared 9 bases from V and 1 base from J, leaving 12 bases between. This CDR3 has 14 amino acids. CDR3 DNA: TGTGCCAGTATAGCGTTTGGGAACACCGGGGAGCTGTTTTTT. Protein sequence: CASIAFGNTGELFF.

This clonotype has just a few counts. The CDR3 spells CASSPRQGTGGYTF. The CDR3 DNA reads as TGTGCCAGCAGCCCGAGACAGGGTACGGGTGGCTACACCTTC. V and J are TRBV5-6 and TRBJ1-2; the match to TRBD1 covers 7 bases. The J segment lost 7 bases and the V segment lost 4 bases, leaving 10 bases of the junction unmatched. The CDR3 consists of 14 residues. Germline V lookup: CDR1 SGHDT, CDR2 YYEEEE.

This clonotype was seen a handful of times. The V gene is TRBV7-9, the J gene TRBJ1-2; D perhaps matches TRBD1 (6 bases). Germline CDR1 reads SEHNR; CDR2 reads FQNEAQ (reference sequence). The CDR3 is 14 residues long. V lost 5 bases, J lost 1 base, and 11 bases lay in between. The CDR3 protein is CASSPRQVNYGYTF. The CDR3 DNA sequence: TGTGCCAGCAGCCCGAGACAGGTTAACTATGGCTACACCTTC.

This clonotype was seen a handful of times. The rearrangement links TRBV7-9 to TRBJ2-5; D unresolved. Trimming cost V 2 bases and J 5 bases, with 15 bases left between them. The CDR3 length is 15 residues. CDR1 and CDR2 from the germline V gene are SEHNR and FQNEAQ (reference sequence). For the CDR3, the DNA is TGTGCCAGCAGCTTAAGTGTCATCCTTTACGAGACCCAGTACTTC. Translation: CASSLSVILYETQYF.

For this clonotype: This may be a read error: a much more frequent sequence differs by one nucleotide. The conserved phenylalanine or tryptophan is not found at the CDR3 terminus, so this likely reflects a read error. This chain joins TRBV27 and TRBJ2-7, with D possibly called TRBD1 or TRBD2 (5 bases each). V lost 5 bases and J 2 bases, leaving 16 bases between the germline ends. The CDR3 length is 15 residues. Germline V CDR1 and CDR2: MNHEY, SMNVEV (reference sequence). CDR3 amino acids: CASSKSPGRTYEQYC. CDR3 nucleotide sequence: TGTGCCAGCAGTAAAAGCCCGGGACGGACCTACGAGCAGTACTGC.

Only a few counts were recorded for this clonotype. The CDR3 DNA reads TGTGCCAGCAGTGCAGCGGGGGGGCCCTACAATGAGCAGTTCTTC. Protein sequence: CASSAAGGPYNEQFF. This chain connects TRBV12-3 or TRBV12-4 to TRBJ2-1; the match to TRBD2 covers 10 bases. The CDR3 sequence is 15 residues long. V lost 5 bases, J lost 2 bases, and 3 bases stayed unmatched.

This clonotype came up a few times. CDR3 residues: CASMLRNTEAFF. The CDR3 nucleotides read TGTGCCAGTATGCTACGAAACACTGAAGCTTTCTTT. The chain couples TRBV19 to TRBJ1-1, with D uncertain. Between the trimmed V and J ends, which lost 7 bases and 2 bases, there was a span of 8 bases. This CDR3 has 12 amino acids. Germline values: CDR1 LNHDA, CDR2 SQIVND (reference sequence).

CDR3 sequence (DNA): TGTGCCAGCAGTAGAGACAGGGTCCACTACAATGAGCAGTTCTTC. It specifies CASSRDRVHYNEQFF. The rearrangement links TRBV6-6 to TRBJ2-1; 7 bases are shared with TRBD1. The CDR3 contains 15 residues. Germline V gives CDR1 MNHNY, CDR2 SVGAGI (reference sequence). The trim removed 5 bases at V and 3 bases at J, leaving 7 bases unmatched.